The text below deals with one T cell receptor (beta chain). No antigen is known for it. Here the CDR3 omits its conserved ending phenylalanine or tryptophan, so a read error is the likely source. The data are from a study of tumor-infiltrating lymphocytes in primary liver carcinoma. Study findings and constraints: About 7-25% of top clones, no more, were shared by all five regions. Tumor top-250-clone fractions significantly exceeded those of blood (p = 0.039).

Priming with a constant-region primer yielded TCR beta cDNA from roughly 500 ng total RNA. Sequencing libraries for TCR beta derived from three nested multiplex PCR rounds that used slightly modified ARM-PCR. Using its own MiXCR run on the multiplex PCR reads, TCRdb lists one record per CDR3 protein. The sample lists tens of thousands of distinct CDR3 sequences, roughly three quarters seen once, with less than 35% in the top ten. Investigators took RNA and DNA out together from 20-30 mg of unsorted bulk tissue. The sample consisted of liver tumor tissue from sampling region 5. Stated subset: tumor region T5, tumor centre. This TCR came from a woman younger than 45 with primary liver carcinoma and hepatitis B virus infection.

The CDR3 sequence is CASSLHGTEADTQYL. The CDR3 DNA reads as TGTGCCAGCAGCCTGCACGGGACGGAGGCGGATACGCAGTATTTA. J is TRBJ2-3 and V is TRBV5-4; D possibly uses TRBD1 or TRBD2 (5 bases each). The CDR3 sequence is 15 residues long. V lost 4 bases, J lost 6 bases, and 18 bases lay in between. Germline V gene data show CDR1 as SGHNT and CDR2 as YYREEE (reference sequence).